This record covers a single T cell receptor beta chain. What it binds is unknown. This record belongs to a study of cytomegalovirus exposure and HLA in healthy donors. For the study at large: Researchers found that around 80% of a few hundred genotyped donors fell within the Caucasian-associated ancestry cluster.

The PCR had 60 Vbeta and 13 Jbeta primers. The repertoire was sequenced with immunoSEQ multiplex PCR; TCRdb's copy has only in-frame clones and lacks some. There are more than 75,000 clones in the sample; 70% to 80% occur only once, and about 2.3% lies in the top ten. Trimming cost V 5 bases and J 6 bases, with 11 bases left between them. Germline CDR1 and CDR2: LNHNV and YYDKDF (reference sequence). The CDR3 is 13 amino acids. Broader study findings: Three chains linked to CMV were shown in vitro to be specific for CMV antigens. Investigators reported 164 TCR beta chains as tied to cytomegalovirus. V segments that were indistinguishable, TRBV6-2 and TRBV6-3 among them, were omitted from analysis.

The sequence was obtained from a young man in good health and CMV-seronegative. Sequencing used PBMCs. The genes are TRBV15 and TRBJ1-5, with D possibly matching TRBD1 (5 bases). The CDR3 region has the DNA TGTGCCACCAGCTGGGGGGTAGTTCAGCCCCAGCATTTT. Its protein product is CATSWGVVQPQHF. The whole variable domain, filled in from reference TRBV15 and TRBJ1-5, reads DAMVIQNPRYQVTQFGKPVTLSCSQTLNHNVMYWYQQKSSQAPKLLFHYYDKDFNNEADTPDNFQSRRPNTSFCFLDIRSPGLGDTAMYLCATSWGVVQPQHFGDGTRLSIL.